Below are 31 T cell receptor beta chains sequenced from a single sample in a study of blood T cell repertoires in COVID-19. The assay was immunoSEQ multiplex PCR, and TCRdb's table has in-frame clones only and misses some. The sample lists about 140,000 clones, around 89% occurring once. The sample consisted of peripheral blood. The receptors stem from a woman of 80 years or more with acute or convalescent COVID-19.

This clone was recorded once. V and J are TRBV7-6 and TRBJ1-1; maybe TRBD1 (5 bases). This CDR3 has 15 residues. Germline V CDR1 and CDR2: SGHVS, FNYEAQ. V was trimmed by 1 base and J by 1 base, leaving 10 bases between them. This chain's CDR3 is CASSLGGVSNTEAFF. As DNA, the CDR3 is TGTGCCAGCAGCTTAGGGGGGGTTTCGAACACTGAAGCTTTCTTT.

V usage is TRBV18 and J usage is TRBJ2-7; 9 bases line up with TRBD1. Losses at the gene ends were 3 bases for V and 3 bases for J; bases not matched to a gene: 3. The CDR3 extends over 14 amino acids. CDR1 and CDR2 from the germline V gene are KGHSH and LQKENI. The CDR3 coding sequence is TGTGCCAGCTCACCGGGACAGGGTCTCTACGAGCAGTACTTC. Residues: CASSPGQGLYEQYF.

CDR3 sequence reads: CASSLAWTANTEAFF. The CDR3 region has the DNA TGTGCCAGCAGCTTAGCCTGGACAGCTAACACTGAAGCTTTCTTT. The rearrangement uses TRBV7-8 and TRBJ1-1, with a possible D match to TRBD1 (6 bases). The V gene's germline CDR1 is SGHVS and CDR2 FQNEAQ. Trimming stripped 0 bases from V and 2 bases from J, with 10 bases between. The CDR3 consists of 15 residues.

This clone is a singleton in its sample. The V call is TRBV5-4, the J call TRBJ2-2; D uncertain. Germline loops: CDR1 SGHNT, CDR2 YYREEE (reference sequence). The CDR3 sequence is 14 residues long. V gave up 2 bases and J gave up 7 bases, with 12 bases separating them. The CDR3 spells CASSFHKSGGELFF. Written as DNA, the CDR3 is TGTGCCAGCAGCTTTCATAAGTCGGGCGGGGAGCTGTTTTTT.

On this clone itself: This specimen includes other DNA sequences encoding the same CDR3. The chain has TRBV7-2 and TRBJ1-5, with D unresolved. The CDR3 covers 15 residues. CDR1 SGHTA and CDR2 FQGNSA come from the germline V gene. V lost 0 bases to trimming and J lost 0 bases, with 6 bases between them. In DNA form, the CDR3 reads TGTGCCAGCAGCTTAGCGGCAGGTAGCAATCAGCCCCAGCATTTT. Translating it yields CASSLAAGSNQPQHF.

This clone was seen only a few times. The chain employs TRBV5-5 and TRBJ2-3, with TRBD2 as a possible D gene (7 bases). The CDR3 sequence is 15 residues long. V lost 1 base to trimming and J lost 6 bases, with 15 bases between them. The V gene's germline CDR1 is SGHKS and CDR2 YYEKEE (reference sequence). CDR3 nucleotide sequence: TGTGCCAGCAGCTTGACGGGGGGCAGGGCGGATACGCAGTATTTT. Its translation is CASSLTGGRADTQYF.

The gene calls are TRBV23-1 and TRBJ1-1; D perhaps matches TRBD1 (5 bases). TRBV23-1 is recorded as an ORF, its role being uncertain. This CDR3 has 16 amino acids. V was pared by 1 base and J by 4 bases, with 16 bases between. CDR3 sequence reads: CASSQYGAGGVTEAFF. The DNA of the CDR3 is TGCGCCAGCAGTCAATATGGCGCGGGAGGGGTCACTGAAGCTTTCTTT.

This clone has just one count. The rearrangement joins TRBV7-3 to TRBJ1-1; TRBD1 matches 8 bases. Looked up from germline, CDR1 is SGHTA and CDR2 is FQGTGA. The V gene end was trimmed by 2 bases and the J gene end by 5 bases; junction bases not matched to a gene: 1. The CDR3 covers 13 residues. CDR3 nucleotide sequence: TGTGCCAGCAGCTTACAGGGGGCGACTGAAGCTTTCTTT. This translates into CASSLQGATEAFF.

The chain links TRBV3-1 (or the pseudogene TRBV3-2) to TRBJ2-5; tentative D call: TRBD1 (6 bases). Germline CDR1 reads LGHDT; CDR2 reads YNNKEL (reference sequence). V dropped 0 bases and J dropped 3 bases, with 14 bases sitting between them. The CDR3 totals 16 residues. Written as DNA, the CDR3 is TGTGCCAGCAGCCAAGATATGGTATACAGGGAAGAGACCCAGTACTTC. Residues: CASSQDMVYREETQYF.

This rearrangement joins TRBV7-6 to TRBJ2-7; tentative D call: TRBD1 (5 bases). The CDR3 totals 14 residues. The V gene's germline CDR1 is SGHVS and CDR2 FNYEAQ. Deletions cut 2 bases from V and 2 bases from J, with 10 bases between. The CDR3 protein is CASSLRGGAYEQYF. In DNA, the CDR3 is TGTGCCAGCAGCTTAAGGGGTGGGGCCTACGAGCAGTACTTC.

This sequence joins TRBV7-2 and TRBJ1-1; D not resolved. CDR1 and CDR2 (germline): SGHTA, FQGNSA. Trimming removed 1 base from V and 8 bases from J, with 17 bases in between. CDR3 length: 15 residues. The CDR3: CASSLEGPAGTEAFF. The CDR3 DNA reads as TGTGCCAGCAGCTTAGAAGGACCGGCGGGCACCGAAGCTTTCTTT.

The chain recombines TRBV7-9 with TRBJ1-1; D remains ambiguous. This CDR3 has 14 residues. Trimming stripped 5 bases from V and 3 bases from J, with 13 bases between. The germline V gene has CDR1 SEHNR and CDR2 FQNEAQ (reference sequence). The DNA for the CDR3 is TGTGCCAGCAGCCCCCGGAGTTGGGACACTGAAGCTTTCTTT. Encoded protein: CASSPRSWDTEAFF.

The count of this clone is one. The chain links TRBV25-1 to TRBJ2-3, with D unclear. Trimming removed 6 bases at V and 0 bases at J, with 10 bases between. The CDR3 length is 14 residues. Germline values: CDR1 MGHDK, CDR2 SYGVNS. CDR3 in amino acids: CASRERLSTDTQYF. The DNA of the CDR3 is TGTGCCAGCAGGGAGAGACTCAGCACAGATACGCAGTATTTT. The complete variable domain, with remaining parts taken from reference TRBV25-1 and TRBJ2-3, reads EADIYQTPRYLVIGTGKKITLECSQTMGHDKMYWYQQDPGMELHLIHYSYGVNSTEKGDLSSESTVSRIRTEHFPLTLESARPSHTSQYLCASRERLSTDTQYFGPGTRLTVL.

J is TRBJ1-6 and V is TRBV4-1, with TRBD1 matching 10 bases. This CDR3 region has 15 residues. With 4 bases clipped from V and 11 bases from J, the junction kept 8 bases outside the gene matches. Germline assignment: CDR1 MGHRA and CDR2 YSYEKL. This CDR3 is CASSLPGQGPAPLHF. The CDR3 DNA follows: TGCGCCAGCAGCCTACCGGGACAGGGGCCGGCACCCCTCCACTTT.

The chain recombines TRBV29-1 with TRBJ1-1; D is ambiguous. V shed 3 bases and J shed 0 bases, with 8 bases lying between them. From germline, CDR1 is SQVTM and CDR2 ANQGSEA. The CDR3 length is 13 residues. CDR3 in amino acids: CSVEVTMNTEAFF. CDR3 nucleotide sequence: TGCAGCGTTGAGGTCACTATGAACACTGAAGCTTTCTTT. Together with reference TRBV29-1 and TRBJ1-1, the CDR3 gives the full variable domain: SAVISQKPSRDICQRGTSLTIQCQVDSQVTMMFWYRQQPGQSLTLIATANQGSEATYESGFVIDKFPISRPNLTFSTLTVSNMSPEDSSIYLCSVEVTMNTEAFFGQGTRLTVV.

This sequence joins TRBV5-4 and TRBJ2-2, with TRBD2 identical over 12 bases. Germline V gene lookup returns CDR1 SGHNT and CDR2 YYREEE (reference sequence). The CDR3 consists of 18 residues. V lost 3 bases, J lost 3 bases, and 9 bases stayed unmatched. CDR3 nucleotide sequence: TGTGCCAGCAGCTCTCTAGCGGGGGGGCCCCTATACACCGGGGAGCTGTTTTTT. The encoded protein is CASSSLAGGPLYTGELFF.

The V call is TRBV9, the J call TRBJ1-1, with TRBD1 as a possible D gene (5 bases). V lost 4 bases, J lost 5 bases, and 18 bases lay in between. CDR3 length: 15 amino acids. Germline V gives CDR1 SGDLS, CDR2 YYNGEE. DNA of the CDR3: TGTGCCAGCAGCTCCGAACCGGGGGGGAGAACTGAAGCTTTCTTT. It yields the protein CASSSEPGGRTEAFF.

The V call is TRBV28, the J call TRBJ2-7; 8 positions match TRBD1. Germline lookup yields CDR1 MDHEN and CDR2 SYDVKM. The CDR3 is 17 residues long. V shed 7 bases and J 6 bases; nucleotides not matched to a gene: 20. CDR3: CASTPYGYRGARGEQYF. The DNA for the CDR3 is TGTGCCAGCACCCCTTATGGGTACAGGGGGGCGAGGGGCGAGCAGTACTTC.

The chain combines TRBV5-1 with TRBJ2-1, with TRBD2 matching over 14 bases. CDR1 is SGHRS, CDR2 YFSETQ, per germline. V was pared by 0 bases and J by 9 bases, with 5 bases of the junction left unmatched. The CDR3 is 16 residues long. CDR3: CASSLAGLAGGSEQFF. Here the CDR3 DNA reads TGCGCCAGCAGCTTGGCCGGACTAGCGGGGGGATCTGAGCAGTTCTTC.

The rearrangement joins TRBV9 to TRBJ2-7; 10 bases line up with TRBD1. This CDR3 spans 15 amino acids. Germline V gene data show CDR1 as SGDLS and CDR2 as YYNGEE. Trimming removed 3 bases from V and 1 base from J; junction bases left unmatched: 4. The CDR3 DNA follows: TGTGCCAGCAGCGCAGGGGGACAGGGGTCCTACGAGCAGTACTTC. Protein: CASSAGGQGSYEQYF. The variable domain in full, with the rest retrieved from reference TRBV9 and TRBJ2-7, is DSGVTQTPKHLITATGQRVTLRCSPRSGDLSVYWYQQSLDQGLQFLIQYYNGEERAKGNILERFSAQQFPDLHSELNLSSLELGDSALYFCASSAGGQGSYEQYFGPGTRLTVT.

The chain combines TRBV27 with TRBJ1-5, with D maybe TRBD1 (6 bases). Germline loops: CDR1 MNHEY, CDR2 SMNVEV (reference sequence). This CDR3 contains 18 residues. The V end lost 2 bases, the J end lost 0 bases, and 17 bases lay between the germline ends. The CDR3 bases are TGTGCCAGCAGTTTACTCGGCCTCGGACAGTATAGCAATCAGCCCCAGCATTTT. It translates to CASSLLGLGQYSNQPQHF.

The chain joins TRBV6-2 or TRBV6-3 to TRBJ1-5; D uncertain. The germline gives CDR1 MNHEY, CDR2 SVGEGT. V dropped 0 bases and J dropped 4 bases, with 7 bases sitting between them. The CDR3 contains 14 residues. The CDR3 DNA reads as TGTGCCAGCAGTTACTCGAACAGTAATCAGCCCCAGCATTTT. Translating it yields CASSYSNSNQPQHF.

The V and J genes are TRBV15 and TRBJ2-7; D is unclear. The CDR3 has 13 residues. CDR1 and CDR2 from the germline V gene are LNHNV and YYDKDF (reference sequence). Trimming shortened V by 1 base and J by 0 bases, and 4 bases separated the two germline ends. CDR3 sequence reads: CATSRAYSYEQYF. As DNA, the CDR3 is TGTGCCACCAGCAGAGCTTACTCCTACGAGCAGTACTTC.

J is TRBJ2-2 and V is TRBV9, with unresolved D. This CDR3 has 14 amino acids. The V gene's germline CDR1 is SGDLS and CDR2 YYNGEE. V lost 0 bases and J 6 bases, leaving 9 bases between the germline ends. CDR3 DNA: TGTGCCAGCAGCGTAGTCCCCGTCGCCGGGGAGCTGTTTTTT. Protein product: CASSVVPVAGELFF.

V is TRBV2 and J is TRBJ1-6; 9 bases align to TRBD1. CDR1 SNHLY and CDR2 FYNNEI come from the germline V gene. V lost 6 bases, J lost 9 bases, and 6 bases stayed unmatched. This CDR3 comprises 14 residues. The CDR3 is CASRPGQGVSPLHF. CDR3 nucleotide sequence: TGTGCCAGCAGGCCGGGACAGGGCGTTTCACCCCTCCACTTT.

This chain links TRBV3-1 (or the pseudogene TRBV3-2) with TRBJ1-6; 8 bases agree with TRBD1. V gave up 0 bases and J gave up 0 bases; unmatched junction bases: 4. This CDR3 is built from 18 residues. Germline V gives CDR1 LGHDT, CDR2 YNNKEL (reference sequence). CDR3: CASSQDQGAVSYNSPLHF. CDR3 DNA sequence: TGTGCCAGCAGCCAAGATCAGGGGGCCGTCTCCTATAATTCACCCCTCCACTTT.

The chain uses TRBV7-9 and TRBJ2-1, with 7 bases lining up with TRBD2. The ends lost 5 bases at V and 1 base at J; junction bases unmatched: 5. The germline V gene has CDR1 SEHNR and CDR2 FQNEAQ (reference sequence). The CDR3 spans 15 residues. The CDR3 is CASSALGGSYNEQFF. CDR3 sequence (DNA): TGTGCCAGCAGCGCCTTGGGGGGGTCCTACAATGAGCAGTTCTTC.

This clone was seen more than once but under ten times. V gene TRBV5-1 combines with J gene TRBJ2-7; 9 bases are shared with TRBD2. In germline, CDR1 is SGHRS, CDR2 YFSETQ. The junction had 8 bases not matched to a gene; V was cut back by 6 bases and J by 4 bases. The CDR3 covers 14 residues. CDR3 DNA: TGCGCCAGCACGGGGAGCGGGGGGACATACGAGCAGTACTTC. The encoded protein is CASTGSGGTYEQYF. The whole variable domain, filled in from reference TRBV5-1 and TRBJ2-7, reads KAGVTQTPRYLIKTRGQQVTLSCSPISGHRSVSWYQQTPGQGLQFLFEYFSETQRNKGNFPGRFSGRQFSNSRSEMNVSTLELGDSALYLCASTGSGGTYEQYFGPGTRLTVT.

The chain couples TRBV4-3 to TRBJ2-1; TRBD2 matches 8 bases. This CDR3 is built from 17 residues. Looked up from germline, CDR1 is LGHNA and CDR2 is YSLEER. J was trimmed by 4 bases and V by 0 bases; bases with no gene match: 8. The CDR3 protein is CASSQDVAGGEYNEQFF. The CDR3 region has the DNA TGCGCCAGCAGCCAAGATGTGGCGGGGGGCGAATACAATGAGCAGTTCTTC.

In nucleotides, the CDR3 is TGTGCCAGCAGCTTGGCGGGGGATCAGCCCCAGCATTTT. It codes for CASSLAGDQPQHF. The rearrangement links TRBV5-4 to TRBJ1-5, with a tentative D call TRBD1 (5 bases). With 0 bases removed from V and 5 bases from J, the gap between germline ends came to 6 bases. The CDR3 is 13 amino acids. Germline loops: CDR1 SGHNT, CDR2 YYREEE (reference sequence).

This chain uses TRBV18 with TRBJ1-2; 8 nucleotides match TRBD1. With V trimmed by 3 bases and J by 7 bases, 16 bases remained unmatched. This CDR3 is built from 17 residues. From germline, CDR1 is KGHSH and CDR2 LQKENI. CDR3 sequence: CASSPLSGQGLYGGYTF. The CDR3, as DNA: TGTGCCAGCTCACCGCTTTCAGGACAGGGTCTATACGGTGGCTACACCTTC. The full variable domain, with the rest looked up from reference TRBV18 and TRBJ1-2, is NAGVMQNPRHLVRRRGQEARLRCSPMKGHSHVYWYRQLPEEGLKFMVYLQKENIIDESGMPKERFSAEFPKEGPSILRIQQVVRGDSAAYFCASSPLSGQGLYGGYTFGSGTRLTVV.